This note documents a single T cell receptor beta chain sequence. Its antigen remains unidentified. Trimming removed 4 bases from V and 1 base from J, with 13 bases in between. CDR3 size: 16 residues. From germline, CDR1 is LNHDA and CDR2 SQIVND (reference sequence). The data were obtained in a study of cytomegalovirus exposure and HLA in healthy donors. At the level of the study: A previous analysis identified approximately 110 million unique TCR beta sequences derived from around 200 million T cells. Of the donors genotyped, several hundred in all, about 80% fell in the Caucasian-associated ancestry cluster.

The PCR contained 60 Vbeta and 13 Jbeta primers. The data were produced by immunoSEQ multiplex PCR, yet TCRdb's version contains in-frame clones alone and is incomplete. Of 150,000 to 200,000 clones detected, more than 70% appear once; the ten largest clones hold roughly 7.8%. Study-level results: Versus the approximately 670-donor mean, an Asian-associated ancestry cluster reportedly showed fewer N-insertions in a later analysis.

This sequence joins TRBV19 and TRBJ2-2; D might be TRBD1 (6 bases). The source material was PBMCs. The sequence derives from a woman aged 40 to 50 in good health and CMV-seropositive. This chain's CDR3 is CASSRALTGNTGELFF. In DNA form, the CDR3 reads TGTGCCAGTAGTAGAGCATTGACAGGGAACACCGGGGAGCTGTTTTTT.